The 22 T cell receptor beta chains presented below share a single source sample, sequenced in a study of CD8 T cells in ankylosing spondylitis. TCRdb analysed the 5' RACE reads with MiXCR anew, one entry per CDR3 protein. The repertoire holds about 340,000 distinct CDR3 sequences, with roughly 14% as singletons. Sequencing used blood, either unsorted or a sorted T cell fraction (not recorded which). The source of these receptors is a male donor with ankylosing spondylitis or in good health (not recorded which).

V and J are TRBV5-1 and TRBJ2-5; D possibly corresponds to TRBD2 (6 bases). This CDR3 is built from 15 residues. Germline assignment: CDR1 SGHRS and CDR2 YFSETQ. V was trimmed by 0 bases and J by 4 bases, leaving 13 bases between them. The CDR3 is CASSLESQEGETQYF. DNA of the CDR3: TGCGCCAGCAGCTTGGAGTCACAGGAGGGAGAGACCCAGTACTTC.

The rearrangement joins TRBV6-1 to TRBJ2-1, with 8 nucleotides matching TRBD2. Trimming removed 5 bases from V and 0 bases from J; junction bases left unmatched: 6. CDR1 and CDR2 from the germline V gene are MNHNS and SASEGT. This CDR3 region has 16 residues. In DNA, the CDR3 is TGTGCCAGCAGTACAAGGCGGGGGGACTCCTACAATGAGCAGTTCTTC. The encoded protein is CASSTRRGDSYNEQFF.

The table lists this clonotype with a few counts. V usage is TRBV11-3 and J usage is TRBJ2-3; possible D gene TRBD2, 6 bases. The CDR3 is made up of 15 amino acids. Looked up from germline, CDR1 is SGHNT and CDR2 is YENEEA. The V and J ends lost 3 bases and 0 bases respectively, with 10 bases between them. The CDR3 DNA sequence: TGTGCCAGCAGCTTCGAGGGAGGTAGCACAGATACGCAGTATTTT. Residues: CASSFEGGSTDTQYF.

This clonotype has only a few counts. The gene calls are TRBV30 and TRBJ1-1; D is ambiguous. From germline, CDR1 is GTSNPN and CDR2 SVGIG (reference sequence). V dropped 2 bases and J dropped 0 bases, with 4 bases sitting between them. The CDR3 is 12 amino acids. CDR3 amino acids: CAWSSLNTEAFF. The CDR3 DNA reads TGTGCCTGGAGTTCCTTGAACACTGAAGCTTTCTTT.

Many counts were recorded for this clonotype. V and J are TRBV12-3 or TRBV12-4 and TRBJ1-5, with TRBD1 as a possible D gene (5 bases). The CDR3 sequence is 15 residues long. With 3 bases removed from V and 6 bases from J, the gap between germline ends came to 15 bases. In nucleotides, the CDR3 is TGTGCCAGCAGTTTCGACGGATCCCAGGGTCAGCCCCAGCATTTT. Translated: CASSFDGSQGQPQHF.

This clonotype was counted between two and nine times. The genes are TRBV9 and TRBJ1-2; D gene uncertain. Trimming stripped 0 bases from V and 8 bases from J, with 11 bases between. Germline V gene lookup returns CDR1 SGDLS and CDR2 YYNGEE. The CDR3 consists of 13 residues. CDR3 sequence (DNA): TGTGCCAGCAGCGTAGAGGCCCAAAGGGGCTACACCTTC. Translated: CASSVEAQRGYTF.

This clonotype was counted only a few times. V usage is TRBV4-1 and J usage is TRBJ1-4, with D unresolved. Deletions cut 0 bases from V and 4 bases from J, with 15 bases between. CDR1 MGHRA and CDR2 YSYEKL come from the germline V gene. The CDR3 is 17 amino acids. In nucleotides, the CDR3 is TGCGCCAGCAGCCAAGAAAGAAAATGGGCGGATAATGAAAAACTGTTTTTT. Its translation is CASSQERKWADNEKLFF.

The chain employs TRBV6-1 and TRBJ1-2; TRBD1 is a possible D gene (5 bases). The CDR3 runs 13 residues. The germline CDR1 and CDR2 sequences are MNHNS and SASEGT. The V end lost 6 bases, the J end lost 8 bases, and 16 bases lay between the germline ends. The CDR3 protein is CASRSGQGGGYTF. The CDR3 bases are TGTGCCAGCAGGTCGGGGCAGGGAGGCGGCTACACCTTC.

The rearrangement links TRBV5-6 to TRBJ2-5; 11 positions agree with TRBD2. With 2 bases clipped from V and 5 bases from J, the junction kept 8 bases outside the gene matches. The length of the CDR3 is 16 residues. CDR1 is SGHDT and CDR2 is YYEEEE in the germline V gene. CDR3 residues: CASSFLAGGPGETQYF. In DNA form, the CDR3 reads TGTGCCAGCAGCTTCCTAGCGGGGGGCCCGGGGGAGACCCAGTACTTC.

The sample holds many counts of this clonotype. The CDR3 region is CAIRGTHDEQFF. CDR3 nucleotides: TGTGCCATCAGGGGGACACACGATGAGCAGTTCTTC. The chain has TRBV10-3 and TRBJ2-1; D possibly corresponds to TRBD1 (6 bases). Germline V gene sequence: CDR1 ENHRY, CDR2 SYGVKD. Deletions cut 6 bases from V and 8 bases from J, with 11 bases between. The CDR3 extends over 12 amino acids.

The table lists this clonotype with a few counts. The chain links TRBV27 to TRBJ1-1; D uncertain. The ends were cut back, 2 bases at V and 10 bases at J, with 23 bases in the middle. CDR1 is MNHEY, CDR2 SMNVEV, per germline (reference sequence). CDR3 length: 16 amino acids. The CDR3 sequence: CASSLTPSSGGYGAFF. The CDR3 nucleotides are TGTGCCAGCAGTTTAACCCCCTCGAGCGGTGGGTATGGAGCTTTCTTT.

This chain connects TRBV3-1 to TRBJ2-3; D ambiguous. CDR1 and CDR2 from the germline V gene are LGHDT and YNNKEL (reference sequence). The CDR3 runs 18 residues. The germline V and J ends were trimmed by 1 base and 0 bases, with 17 bases remaining between them. The DNA for the CDR3 is TGTGCCAGCAGCCAAGGGGCCTCCGGCCATGCTAGCACAGATACGCAGTATTTT. Protein sequence: CASSQGASGHASTDTQYF.

This clonotype was recorded many times. The chain employs TRBV12-3 or TRBV12-4 and TRBJ1-1; D ambiguous. Deletions cut 3 bases from V and 1 base from J, with 6 bases between. This CDR3 is 13 amino acids long. CDR3 DNA sequence: TGTGCCAGCAGTTTTCGGGAGAACACTGAAGCTTTCTTT. Translation: CASSFRENTEAFF.

The chain links TRBV3-1 to TRBJ2-2; D is perhaps TRBD2 (5 bases). CDR3 length equals 16 residues. The germline V gene encodes CDR1 LGHDT and CDR2 YNNKEL (reference sequence). The ends were cut back, 1 base at V and 4 bases at J, with 13 bases in the middle. The DNA for the CDR3 is TGTGCCAGCAGCCAAGTGGGGAGAGGCCCCACCGGGGAGCTGTTTTTT. Its translation is CASSQVGRGPTGELFF.

CDR3 coding DNA: TGTGCCAGCAGCTGGACAGGACCGAATGAAAAACTGTTTTTT. As protein: CASSWTGPNEKLFF. This chain connects TRBV5-6 to TRBJ1-4, with 7 bases identical to TRBD1. The ends lost 3 bases at V and 5 bases at J; junction bases unmatched: 4. Germline assignment: CDR1 SGHDT and CDR2 YYEEEE. The CDR3 has 14 amino acids.

This clonotype was recorded only once. V gene TRBV10-2 combines with J gene TRBJ2-5; a possible D gene is TRBD2 (6 bases). The CDR3 totals 15 residues. The V end was cut by 4 bases, the J end by 5 bases, with 17 bases between. Germline CDR1 reads WSHSY; CDR2 reads SAAADI. CDR3 protein: CASSGGSGPRETQYF. In DNA, the CDR3 is TGCGCCAGCAGTGGGGGTAGCGGCCCCCGGGAGACCCAGTACTTC.

The V gene is TRBV2, the J gene TRBJ2-1; 8 bases are a match to TRBD2. V shed 6 bases and J 7 bases; nucleotides not matched to a gene: 14. The germline V gene encodes CDR1 SNHLY and CDR2 FYNNEI. The CDR3 has 16 amino acids. The CDR3 region is CASRGSWSGRSNEQFF. The CDR3, as DNA: TGTGCCAGCAGGGGATCTTGGAGCGGGAGAAGTAATGAGCAGTTCTTC.

The sample holds many counts of this clonotype. V gene TRBV12-3 or TRBV12-4 combines with J gene TRBJ2-3, with D possibly being TRBD2 (6 bases). V was shortened by 7 bases and J by 1 base, with 12 bases between the two germline ends. This CDR3 is 14 amino acids long. The CDR3 loop reads CASILGSRTDTQYF. CDR3 DNA sequence: TGTGCCAGCATTCTCGGGAGCCGCACAGATACGCAGTATTTT.

V and J are TRBV19 and TRBJ2-1; D remains unclear. Germline V gives CDR1 LNHDA, CDR2 SQIVND (reference sequence). The CDR3 extends over 15 amino acids. Trimming left V 3 bases short and J 3 bases short, with 12 bases between. CDR3 nucleotide sequence: TGTGCCAGTAGTATGGATCTCGTAGTCTACAATGAGCAGTTCTTC. It encodes CASSMDLVVYNEQFF. The variable domain in full, with the rest retrieved from reference TRBV19 and TRBJ2-1, is DGGITQSPKYLFRKEGQNVTLSCEQNLNHDAMYWYRQDPGQGLRLIYYSQIVNDFQKGDIAEGYSVSREKKESFPLTVTSAQKNPTAFYLCASSMDLVVYNEQFFGPGTRLTVL.

The chain carries TRBV2 and TRBJ1-5; no reliable D call. The CDR3 has 11 residues. Germline V gene data show CDR1 as SNHLY and CDR2 as FYNNEI. V gave up 4 bases and J gave up 6 bases, with 4 bases separating them. CDR3 in DNA: TGTGCCAGCAGTGCGGGTCAGCCCCAGCATTTT. The encoded protein is CASSAGQPQHF.

The genes are TRBV10-3 and TRBJ2-3; 8 bases are a match to TRBD2. The V segment lost 4 bases and the J segment 4 bases; nucleotides outside the gene matches: 4. The CDR3 runs 14 residues. From germline, CDR1 is ENHRY and CDR2 SYGVKD. This CDR3 reads CAISAGLAPDTQYF. In DNA form, the CDR3 reads TGTGCCATCAGTGCCGGACTAGCCCCAGATACGCAGTATTTT.

The gene calls are TRBV25-1 and TRBJ2-7; perhaps D is TRBD1 or TRBD2 (5 bases each). Deletions cut 6 bases from V and 7 bases from J, with 22 bases between. The length of the CDR3 is 15 residues. Germline CDR1 is MGHDK and CDR2 is SYGVNS. The CDR3 sequence is CASSPGTPRPREQYF. In DNA, the CDR3 is TGTGCCAGCAGCCCCGGGACCCCAAGGCCAAGGGAGCAGTACTTC.